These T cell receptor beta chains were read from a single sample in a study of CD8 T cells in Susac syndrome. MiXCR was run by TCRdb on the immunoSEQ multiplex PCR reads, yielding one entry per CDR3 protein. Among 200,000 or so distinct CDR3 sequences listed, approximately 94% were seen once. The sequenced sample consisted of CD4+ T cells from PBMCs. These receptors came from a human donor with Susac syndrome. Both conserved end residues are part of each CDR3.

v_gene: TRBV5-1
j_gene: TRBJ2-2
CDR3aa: CASRGTDTGELFF

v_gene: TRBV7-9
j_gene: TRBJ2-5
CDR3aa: CASSFGQQETQYF

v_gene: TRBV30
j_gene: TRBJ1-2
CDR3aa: CAWTTTSYGYTF

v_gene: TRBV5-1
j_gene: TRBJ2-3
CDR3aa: CASSYQEGTQYF

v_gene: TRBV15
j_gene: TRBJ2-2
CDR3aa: CATSSEPGINTGELFF

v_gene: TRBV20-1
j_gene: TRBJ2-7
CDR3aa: CSARFHYRGGRYASYEQYF

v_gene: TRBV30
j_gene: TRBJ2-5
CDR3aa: CAWSVGASGSPKETQYF

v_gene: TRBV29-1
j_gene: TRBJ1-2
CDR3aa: CSVEVLQGAGGYTF

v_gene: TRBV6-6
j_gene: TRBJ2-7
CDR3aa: CASSYYPVGDEQYF

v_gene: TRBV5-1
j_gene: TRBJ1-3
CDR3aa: CASSSLAGASGNTIYF

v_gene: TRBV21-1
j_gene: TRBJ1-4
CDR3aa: CASCNGPNEKLFF

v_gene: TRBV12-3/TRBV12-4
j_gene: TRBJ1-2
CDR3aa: CASSWALARGYTF

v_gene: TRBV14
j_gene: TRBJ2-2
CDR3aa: CASSQVRASGELFF